The 27 T cell receptor beta chains below come from one sample, sequenced in a study of tumour-infiltrating T cells in Burkitt lymphoma. Generated by immunoSEQ multiplex PCR, the TCRdb table keeps only in-frame clones and is missing some. The table records 13,000 or so clones, about 85% of them present only once. The sequencing input was tumor tissue. The receptors were gathered from a human donor with diffuse large B-cell lymphoma.

This clone was recorded only once. The chain links TRBV27 to TRBJ1-1, with TRBD1 matching 7 bases. Germline CDR1 reads MNHEY; CDR2 reads SMNVEV (reference sequence). The ends lost 8 bases at V and 11 bases at J; junction bases unmatched: 8. This CDR3 comprises 11 residues. In DNA form, the CDR3 reads TGTGCCAGCTCGACAGGGAGTGTGGCTTTCTTT. Amino acids: CASSTGSVAFF.

The chain is built from TRBV5-1 and TRBJ2-3, with D unclear. Germline values: CDR1 SGHRS, CDR2 YFSETQ. The CDR3 runs to 14 residues. The ends were cut back, 0 bases at V and 4 bases at J, with 9 bases in the middle. CDR3 in amino acids: CASSLDVGPDTQYF. For the CDR3, the DNA is TGCGCCAGCAGCTTGGACGTAGGGCCAGATACGCAGTATTTT.

The DNA for the CDR3 is TGTGCCAGCAGCTTAGGATATGGCTACACCTTC. This encodes CASSLGYGYTF. The chain carries TRBV5-4 and TRBJ1-2; no clear D gene. Germline V gives CDR1 SGHNT, CDR2 YYREEE (reference sequence). This CDR3 has 11 residues. The V gene lost 2 bases and the J gene lost 5 bases, with 4 bases spanning the gap.

The chain combines TRBV5-1 with TRBJ2-7, with unresolved D. The germline CDR1 and CDR2 sequences are SGHRS and YFSETQ. The length of the CDR3 is 13 residues. The germline V and J ends were trimmed by 4 bases and 4 bases, with 12 bases remaining between them. The CDR3 sequence is CASSPSGGYEQYF. CDR3 nucleotides: TGCGCCAGCAGCCCCTCCGGTGGGTACGAGCAGTACTTC. Based on the CDR3 plus reference TRBV5-1 and TRBJ2-7, the full variable domain is KAGVTQTPRYLIKTRGQQVTLSCSPISGHRSVSWYQQTPGQGLQFLFEYFSETQRNKGNFPGRFSGRQFSNSRSEMNVSTLELGDSALYLCASSPSGGYEQYFGPGTRLTVT.

J is TRBJ1-2 and V is TRBV6-4; D is uncertain. Germline CDR1 reads MRHNA; CDR2 reads SNTAGT. This CDR3 comprises 14 residues. V lost 3 bases, J lost 2 bases, and 10 bases lay in between. The CDR3 reads CASSESDRNYGYTF. The CDR3 coding sequence is TGTGCCAGCAGTGAATCCGACCGAAACTATGGCTACACCTTC.

The V call is TRBV18, the J call TRBJ1-1; D gene ambiguous. Germline V gives CDR1 KGHSH, CDR2 LQKENI. The CDR3 totals 13 residues. V gave up 0 bases and J gave up 4 bases, with 6 bases separating them. The CDR3 region is CASSPPPGTEAFF. As DNA, the CDR3 is TGTGCCAGCTCACCACCGCCCGGCACTGAAGCTTTCTTT.

The gene calls are TRBV18 and TRBJ2-2, with 9 bases identical to TRBD1. This CDR3 has 16 residues. The ends lost 7 bases at V and 2 bases at J; junction bases unmatched: 8. Germline values: CDR1 KGHSH, CDR2 LQKENI. The CDR3 is CASLPYTGGNTGELFF. The CDR3 coding sequence is TGTGCCAGCTTACCTTATACAGGGGGCAACACCGGGGAGCTGTTTTTT.

This chain connects TRBV5-6 to TRBJ2-3, with 11 bases that match TRBD2. Germline V CDR1 and CDR2: SGHDT, YYEEEE. This CDR3 is built from 15 residues. The J segment lost 2 bases and the V segment lost 5 bases, leaving 4 bases of the junction unmatched. CDR3 in amino acids: CASRKGLAATDTQYF. Here the CDR3 DNA reads TGTGCCAGCAGGAAGGGACTAGCGGCCACAGATACGCAGTATTTT. The whole variable domain, remainder taken from reference TRBV5-6 and TRBJ2-3, is DAGVTQSPTHLIKTRGQQVTLRCSPKSGHDTVSWYQQALGQGPQFIFQYYEEEERQRGNFPDRFSGHQFPNYSSELNVNALLLGDSALYLCASRKGLAATDTQYFGPGTRLTVL.

This clone was seen once. The V gene is TRBV6-5, the J gene TRBJ1-2; weak D call: TRBD1 (5 bases). Trimming removed 2 bases from V and 6 bases from J, with 16 bases in between. The CDR3 runs 15 residues. CDR1 and CDR2 from the germline V gene are MNHEY and SVGAGI. CDR3 in amino acids: CASSYGALLSDGYTF. DNA of the CDR3: TGTGCCAGCAGTTACGGGGCCCTTCTCAGCGATGGCTACACCTTC.

The rearrangement joins TRBV11-2 to TRBJ1-2, with D possibly TRBD1 on 5 matching bases. The CDR3 has 14 amino acids. V gave up 3 bases and J gave up 8 bases, with 16 bases separating them. Germline V CDR1 and CDR2: SGHAT, FQNNGV. The CDR3 region is CASSLVRGPGGYTF. The CDR3 DNA reads as TGTGCCAGCAGCTTGGTAAGGGGACCCGGGGGCTACACCTTC.

The chain links TRBV10-3 to TRBJ2-7; D might be TRBD1 (5 bases). Germline V gene lookup returns CDR1 ENHRY and CDR2 SYGVKD. Trimming pared 0 bases from V and 9 bases from J, leaving 9 bases between. CDR3 size: 12 residues. CDR3: CAISESAQGQYF. The DNA of the CDR3 is TGTGCCATCAGTGAGTCGGCTCAGGGGCAGTACTTC.

This chain connects TRBV5-6 to TRBJ2-7; D may be TRBD2 (5 bases). Looked up from germline, CDR1 is SGHDT and CDR2 is YYEEEE. Trimming pared 6 bases from V and 1 base from J, leaving 8 bases between. CDR3 length: 12 residues. The chain's CDR3 is CASNGLSYEQYF. In nucleotides, the CDR3 is TGTGCCAGCAACGGACTTTCCTACGAGCAGTACTTC.

The chain couples TRBV18 to TRBJ1-6; D perhaps matches TRBD1 (5 bases). The CDR3 consists of 16 residues. The V gene lost 0 bases and the J gene lost 7 bases, with 13 bases spanning the gap. Germline CDR1 reads KGHSH; CDR2 reads LQKENI. The CDR3, as DNA: TGTGCCAGCTCACCACCGAGTGAGGGGTGGAATTCACCCCTCCACTTT. Its translation is CASSPPSEGWNSPLHF.

This clone has more than one count but fewer than ten. The chain joins TRBV19 to TRBJ2-3, with D tentatively TRBD2 (5 bases). This CDR3 spans 15 amino acids. Germline CDR1 LNHDA, CDR2 SQIVND (reference sequence). With 2 bases removed from V and 2 bases from J, the gap between germline ends came to 11 bases. CDR3 region: CASSIFGVATDTQYF. Written as DNA, the CDR3 is TGTGCCAGTAGTATATTCGGGGTAGCCACAGATACGCAGTATTTT.

V gene TRBV5-4 combines with J gene TRBJ1-1; D ambiguous. Germline CDR1 SGHNT, CDR2 YYREEE (reference sequence). This CDR3 has 14 residues. With 0 bases removed from V and 1 base from J, the gap between germline ends came to 7 bases. The CDR3 DNA sequence: TGTGCCAGCAGCTTGGCCGGGAGGAACACTGAAGCTTTCTTT. Protein sequence: CASSLAGRNTEAFF.

J is TRBJ1-5 and V is TRBV19; possibly TRBD1 for D (5 bases). Germline loops: CDR1 LNHDA, CDR2 SQIVND (reference sequence). Trimming stripped 3 bases from V and 2 bases from J, with 14 bases between. The CDR3 sequence is 16 residues long. CDR3 in DNA: TGTGCCAGTAGTATGGGAACAGGTCCCCGCAATCAGCCCCAGCATTTT. As protein: CASSMGTGPRNQPQHF.

This clone was seen only a few times. The V and J genes are TRBV29-1 and TRBJ2-3; TRBD2 aligns across 9 bases. V lost 7 bases and J lost 2; bases outside the gene matches: 10. This CDR3 has 15 amino acids. In germline, CDR1 is SQVTM, CDR2 ANQGSEA. This CDR3 reads CSALTTSGFTDTQYF. The DNA of the CDR3 is TGCAGCGCCCTAACGACTAGCGGTTTCACAGATACGCAGTATTTT.

V is TRBV5-1 and J is TRBJ2-2; a weak D match, TRBD1 (5 bases). Germline V lookup: CDR1 SGHRS, CDR2 YFSETQ. There are 15 residues in the CDR3. V lost 5 bases, J lost 4 bases, and 15 bases lay in between. The chain's CDR3 is CASRWSGHSTGELFF. CDR3 sequence (DNA): TGCGCCAGCAGATGGTCCGGACACAGCACCGGGGAGCTGTTTTTT.

The genes are TRBV7-2 and TRBJ2-4; D is possibly TRBD2 (6 bases). Per the germline V gene, CDR1 is SGHTA and CDR2 is FQGNSA. V lost 5 bases to trimming and J lost 9 bases, with 14 bases between them. CDR3 length equals 13 residues. CDR3 protein: CASSPGSGGIQYF. The CDR3 DNA is TGTGCCAGCAGCCCCGGTTCCGGGGGCATTCAGTACTTC.

The chain employs TRBV10-3 and TRBJ2-7; D may be TRBD1 (5 bases). V was trimmed by 6 bases and J by 1 base, leaving 7 bases between them. From germline, CDR1 is ENHRY and CDR2 SYGVKD. The length of the CDR3 is 12 residues. The CDR3 loop reads CAIRAGSYEQYF. The DNA of the CDR3 is TGTGCCATCAGGGCAGGGTCCTACGAGCAGTACTTC.

The chain couples TRBV29-1 to TRBJ2-7; D is possibly TRBD1 or TRBD2 (6 bases each). V gave up 4 bases and J gave up 4 bases, with 17 bases separating them. CDR1 SQVTM and CDR2 ANQGSEA come from the germline V gene. This CDR3 spans 14 amino acids. Here the CDR3 DNA reads TGCAGCGTTGTTCTTCGGGGGCCGAAGTACGAGCAGTACTTC. Amino acids: CSVVLRGPKYEQYF.

In regard to this clone: At one end the junction does not follow the germline gene, possibly because of a read error. The chain uses TRBV11-2 and TRBJ2-1; TRBD2 matches at 9 bases. In germline, CDR1 is SGHAT, CDR2 FQNNGV. The length of the CDR3 is 15 residues. The CDR3: CASSVEREAYNEQFF. The CDR3 nucleotides read TGTGCCAGCAGCGTAGAGCGGGAGGCCTACAATGAGCAGTTCTTC.

The chain joins TRBV14 to TRBJ1-2; no definite D call. Per germline, CDR1 SGHDN and CDR2 FVKESK. Trimming removed 0 bases from V and 4 bases from J, with 12 bases in between. This CDR3 has 15 residues. CDR3: CASSQEEGLGYGYTF. The CDR3 DNA sequence: TGTGCCAGCAGCCAAGAAGAGGGCTTGGGCTATGGCTACACCTTC.

J is TRBJ1-2 and V is TRBV5-1; 9 bases are shared with TRBD1. The CDR3 runs 15 residues. V lost 5 bases to trimming and J lost 2 bases; unmatched junction nucleotides: 7. The V gene's germline CDR1 is SGHRS and CDR2 YFSETQ. Here the CDR3 DNA reads TGCGCCAGCAGGCAGACAGGGGGAACAAACTATGGCTACACCTTC. Encoded protein: CASRQTGGTNYGYTF.

This clone was recorded a few times. This rearrangement joins TRBV6-5 to TRBJ2-1; D not resolved. The CDR3 sequence is 11 residues long. V lost 0 bases to trimming and J lost 13 bases, with 7 bases between them. Per germline, CDR1 MNHEY and CDR2 SVGAGI. CDR3 sequence reads: CASSYSGLQFF. The CDR3 bases are TGTGCCAGCAGTTACTCAGGGCTTCAGTTCTTC.

The J gene is TRBJ2-7, the V gene TRBV5-4; the D gene is possibly TRBD1 (6 bases). V was shortened by 2 bases and J by 1 base, with 13 bases between the two germline ends. The CDR3 has 15 residues. In germline, CDR1 is SGHNT, CDR2 YYREEE (reference sequence). The CDR3 reads CASSFRGVISYEQYF. CDR3 DNA: TGTGCCAGCAGCTTCAGGGGCGTTATTTCCTACGAGCAGTACTTC.

The rearrangement uses TRBV5-4 and TRBJ2-7, with D possibly TRBD2 on 6 matching bases. V lost 2 bases and J 0 bases, leaving 12 bases between the germline ends. CDR3 length: 15 residues. CDR1 SGHNT and CDR2 YYREEE come from the germline V gene (reference sequence). CDR3 residues: CASSFSGLSSYEQYF. The CDR3 DNA follows: TGTGCCAGCAGCTTTTCGGGACTGAGCTCCTACGAGCAGTACTTC.